The 29 T cell receptor beta chains below were found in one sample sequenced in a study of T cells in Graves' hyperthyroidism and ophthalmopathy. Amplification targeted TCR beta CDR3 regions from RNA transcripts. HTBI primers drove first-round RT-PCR of the TCR CDR3. MiXCR was run by TCRdb on the multiplex PCR reads, yielding one entry per CDR3 protein. The repertoire holds 370,000 or so distinct CDR3 sequences, with approximately 14% as singletons. Sequenced material: blood. These receptors were taken from a woman under 30 with Graves' hyperthyroidism that later progressed to Graves' ophthalmopathy.

This clonotype was detected ten times or more. This sequence joins TRBV4-2 and TRBJ2-7, with D unresolved. V lost 0 bases and J 2 bases, leaving 8 bases between the germline ends. The CDR3 runs 14 residues. CDR1 LGHNA and CDR2 YNFKEQ come from the germline V gene. The DNA for the CDR3 is TGTGCCAGCAGCCAAGAAACTATCCCCTACGAGCAGTACTTC. Its protein product is CASSQETIPYEQYF.

At least ten counts were recorded for this clonotype. V is TRBV20-1 and J is TRBJ2-7, with unresolved D. V lost 6 bases and J 9 bases, leaving 21 bases between the germline ends. CDR3 length: 13 amino acids. Germline V gene sequence: CDR1 DFQATT, CDR2 SNEGSKA (reference sequence). CDR3 amino acids: CSAERAGLGVQYF. CDR3 DNA: TGCAGTGCCGAACGGGCCGGCTTGGGTGTGCAGTACTTC.

This clonotype occurred a few times. This chain links TRBV9 with TRBJ2-1, with D possibly TRBD2 on 5 matching bases. The CDR3 length is 15 residues. The germline gives CDR1 SGDLS, CDR2 YYNGEE. Between the trimmed V and J ends, which lost 0 bases and 4 bases, there was a span of 11 bases. CDR3 bases: TGTGCCAGCAGCGTAGGGGGTCGGGGTTACAATGAGCAGTTCTTC. Its translation is CASSVGGRGYNEQFF.

This clonotype was seen many times. J is TRBJ2-3 and V is TRBV27; tentative D call: TRBD1 (6 bases). Between the trimmed V and J ends, which lost 5 bases and 2 bases, there was a span of 29 bases. Germline V lookup: CDR1 MNHEY, CDR2 SMNVEV (reference sequence). CDR3 length equals 20 residues. CDR3 sequence reads: CASSPPYNELDRKDTDTQYF. DNA for the CDR3: TGTGCCAGCAGTCCGCCCTACAACGAATTGGACAGAAAAGACACAGATACGCAGTATTTT.

On this clonotype itself: This may stem from a read error, because a much larger clone lies one nucleotide away. V gene TRBV27 combines with J gene TRBJ2-7, with 7 bases identical to TRBD1. V lost 5 bases, J lost 4 bases, and 5 bases stayed unmatched. Germline V CDR1 and CDR2: MNHEY, SMNVEV (reference sequence). This CDR3 contains 13 residues. CDR3 loop: CASSEGADYEQYF. For the CDR3, the DNA is TGTGCCAGCAGTGAGGGGGCGGATTACGAGCAGTACTTC.

The CDR3 loop is CATSRDIQDSYEQYF. In nucleotides, the CDR3 is TGTGCCACCAGCAGAGATATCCAGGACTCCTACGAGCAGTACTTC. This chain uses TRBV15 with TRBJ2-7; D call uncertain. Between the trimmed V and J ends, which lost 0 bases and 0 bases, there was a span of 9 bases. Germline CDR1 reads LNHNV; CDR2 reads YYDKDF (reference sequence). CDR3 length equals 15 residues.

The J gene is TRBJ2-1, the V gene TRBV12-5; D perhaps matches TRBD1 (6 bases). The germline V gene encodes CDR1 LGHNT and CDR2 FRNRAP. The CDR3 length is 11 residues. V lost 8 bases, J lost 6 bases, and 8 bases lay in between. The CDR3 DNA follows: TGTGCTAGTAGAGGGGGCAATGAGCAGTTCTTC. As protein: CASRGGNEQFF. Full variable domain (outside the CDR3, taken from reference TRBV12-5 and TRBJ2-1): DARVTQTPRHKVTEMGQEVTMRCQPILGHNTVFWYRQTMMQGLELLAYFRNRAPLDDSGMPKDRFSAEMPDATLATLKIQPSEPRDSAVYFCASRGGNEQFFGPGTRLTVL.

The chain joins TRBV20-1 to TRBJ2-2; 7 bases are shared with TRBD2. Germline CDR1 and CDR2: DFQATT and SNEGSKA (reference sequence). V lost 5 bases and J lost 3; bases outside the gene matches: 9. CDR3 length: 15 residues. This CDR3 is CSAYEAGLYTGELFF. In DNA form, the CDR3 reads TGCAGTGCTTATGAAGCGGGACTATACACCGGGGAGCTGTTTTTT.

The table lists this clonotype with a few counts. V usage is TRBV15 and J usage is TRBJ1-3; D unclear. Germline V lookup: CDR1 LNHNV, CDR2 YYDKDF (reference sequence). V lost 0 bases and J 0 bases, leaving 9 bases between the germline ends. CDR3 length: 16 amino acids. The CDR3 region is CATSREWEPSGNTIYF. The CDR3 nucleotides read TGTGCCACCAGCAGAGAATGGGAGCCCTCTGGAAACACCATATATTTT.

This chain uses TRBV7-2 with TRBJ1-2; 7 bases fit TRBD1. The CDR3 consists of 15 residues. CDR1 and CDR2 from the germline V gene are SGHTA and FQGNSA. V shed 4 bases and J 8 bases; nucleotides not matched to a gene: 13. CDR3 sequence reads: CASSSSSTGVWGYTF. The DNA for the CDR3 is TGTGCCAGCAGCTCTAGCTCCACAGGGGTTTGGGGCTACACCTTC.

This sequence joins TRBV5-1 and TRBJ2-2, with 9 bases lining up with TRBD2. Germline V gene lookup returns CDR1 SGHRS and CDR2 YFSETQ. The trim removed 3 bases at V and 3 bases at J, leaving 15 bases unmatched. The CDR3 contains 19 residues. The CDR3 reads CASSSSIFSGSQDTGELFF. CDR3 coding DNA: TGCGCCAGCAGCTCTTCAATATTTAGCGGGAGTCAGGACACCGGGGAGCTGTTTTTT.

This clonotype has at least ten counts. One end of the junction does not line up with germline, which may come from a read error. The V call is TRBV5-1, the J call TRBJ2-7, with 8 bases aligning to TRBD2. The CDR3 is 13 residues long. Germline CDR1 is SGHRS and CDR2 is YFSETQ. Here the CDR3 reads CASSLTGGYEQYF. CDR3 coding DNA: TGTGCCAGCAGCTTAACGGGAGGGTACGAGCAGTACTTC.

This clonotype has ten or more counts. The chain's CDR3 is CATQSRGLGAGNEQFF. As DNA, the CDR3 is TGTGCCACTCAGTCCAGGGGCCTGGGTGCTGGCAATGAGCAGTTCTTC. The chain has TRBV24-1 and TRBJ2-1, with D possibly TRBD1 on 6 matching bases. The germline V gene has CDR1 KGHDR and CDR2 SFDVKD. CDR3 size: 16 residues. V was clipped by 10 bases and J by 6 bases, with 24 bases between them.

The CDR3 DNA reads as TGTGCCAGCAGCTTCTGGTTGGCAGGAGTTAATGAAAAACTGTTTTTT. Translation gives CASSFWLAGVNEKLFF. The chain joins TRBV7-8 to TRBJ1-4; D call uncertain. CDR1 and CDR2 (germline): SGHVS, FQNEAQ. This CDR3 has 16 residues. The V and J ends lost 3 bases and 4 bases respectively, with 15 bases between them.

The chain joins TRBV6-1 to TRBJ2-3; D unclear. Trimming pared 10 bases from V and 1 base from J, leaving 15 bases between. Germline V lookup: CDR1 MNHNS, CDR2 SASEGT. This CDR3 is built from 14 residues. The CDR3 region is CATQPGRGTDTQYF. The CDR3 bases are TGTGCCACCCAACCGGGCCGCGGCACAGATACGCAGTATTTT.

The genes are TRBV27 and TRBJ2-1, with a weak D call TRBD2 (6 bases). The CDR3 loop spans 18 amino acids. CDR1 MNHEY and CDR2 SMNVEV come from the germline V gene (reference sequence). V lost 2 bases to trimming and J lost 0 bases, with 17 bases between them. The CDR3 DNA reads as TGTGCCAGCAGTTTAAGGGCCCCCGGGAGTAGCTCCTACAATGAGCAGTTCTTC. Translation gives CASSLRAPGSSSYNEQFF.

This clonotype came up many times. The chain couples TRBV5-1 to TRBJ2-2, with 7 bases matching TRBD1. This CDR3 contains 15 residues. Germline V CDR1 and CDR2: SGHRS, YFSETQ. V was clipped by 4 bases and J by 6 bases; unmatched bases: 9. CDR3 sequence: CASSTLTGNAGELFF. The CDR3 coding sequence is TGCGCCAGCAGCACCTTGACAGGGAATGCCGGGGAGCTGTTTTTT.

The table lists this clonotype with many counts. J is TRBJ2-7 and V is TRBV28, with TRBD2 matching 14 bases. From germline, CDR1 is MDHEN and CDR2 SYDVKM. The CDR3 is made up of 17 amino acids. Trimming took 5 bases from V and 0 from J; bases not matched to a gene: 6. This chain's CDR3 is CASSTAGLAGDSYEQYF. CDR3 DNA: TGTGCCAGCAGTACTGCGGGACTAGCGGGGGACTCCTACGAGCAGTACTTC.

This clonotype showed up many times. The CDR3 loop reads CASSPSGETQYF. The CDR3 DNA is TGTGCCAGCAGCCCCTCGGGGGAGACCCAGTACTTC. This rearrangement joins TRBV3-1 to TRBJ2-5; D might be TRBD2 (5 bases). Germline values: CDR1 LGHDT, CDR2 YNNKEL (reference sequence). The CDR3 is made up of 12 amino acids. The germline V and J ends were trimmed by 4 bases and 5 bases, with 8 bases remaining between them.

This clonotype was detected only a few times. The CDR3 region has the DNA TGTGCCAGTACCCCGGGTGGGGACGTCAATCAGCCCCAGCATTTT. It translates to CASTPGGDVNQPQHF. The chain is built from TRBV19 and TRBJ1-5; D possibly corresponds to TRBD1 (5 bases). V shed 7 bases and J shed 3 bases, with 16 bases lying between them. This CDR3 has 15 amino acids. Germline V gene data show CDR1 as LNHDA and CDR2 as SQIVND (reference sequence).

This clonotype was seen at least ten times. This chain uses TRBV7-9 with TRBJ2-7, with D unresolved. CDR1 and CDR2 (germline): SEHNR, FQNEAQ (reference sequence). V lost 0 bases to trimming and J lost 5 bases, with 5 bases between them. This CDR3 has 12 amino acids. CDR3 residues: CASSLAEDEQYF. For the CDR3, the DNA is TGTGCCAGCAGCTTAGCCGAAGACGAGCAGTACTTC. Filled out from reference TRBV7-9 and TRBJ2-7, the complete variable domain reads DTGVSQNPRHKITKRGQNVTFRCDPISEHNRLYWYRQTLGQGPEFLTYFQNEAQLEKSRLLSDRFSAERPKGSFSTLEIQRTEQGDSAMYLCASSLAEDEQYFGPGTRLTVT.

This clonotype was seen many times. V and J are TRBV2 and TRBJ2-1, with 9 nucleotides matching TRBD2. The junction had 9 bases not matched to a gene; V was cut back by 6 bases and J by 3 bases. The CDR3 sequence is 16 residues long. Per germline, CDR1 SNHLY and CDR2 FYNNEI. CDR3 in amino acids: CASRKQELAGYNEQFF. As DNA, the CDR3 is TGTGCCAGCAGAAAACAGGAACTAGCGGGCTACAATGAGCAGTTCTTC.

This clonotype was found a few times. The genes are TRBV18 and TRBJ2-3; 7 nucleotides match TRBD2. Germline lookup yields CDR1 KGHSH and CDR2 LQKENI. This CDR3 region has 14 residues. Trimming removed 6 bases from V and 2 bases from J; junction bases left unmatched: 5. CDR3 bases: TGTGCCAGCTCCAGGGACTATAACACAGATACGCAGTATTTT. This codes for CASSRDYNTDTQYF.

This clonotype was seen at least ten times. The chain recombines TRBV28 with TRBJ1-1, with D hard to call. CDR1 and CDR2 from the germline V gene are MDHEN and SYDVKM. The CDR3 is made up of 13 amino acids. Trimming left V 4 bases short and J 4 bases short, with 10 bases between. The CDR3 protein is CASSSAVGTEAFF. The CDR3 DNA follows: TGTGCCAGCAGTTCCGCAGTAGGCACTGAAGCTTTCTTT.

This clonotype appeared many times. V and J are TRBV4-3 and TRBJ1-5; D remains ambiguous. CDR3 length equals 12 residues. The V and J ends lost 3 bases and 6 bases respectively, with 6 bases between them. CDR1 and CDR2 (germline): LGHNA, YSLEER. CDR3 coding DNA: TGCGCCAGCAGCCAGTGTTGTCAGCCCCAGCATTTT. It is translated as CASSQCCQPQHF.

This clonotype was counted many times. The chain uses TRBV7-6 and TRBJ2-1; D may be TRBD1 or TRBD2 (5 bases each). With 3 bases removed from V and 3 bases from J, the gap between germline ends came to 24 bases. The germline gives CDR1 SGHVS, CDR2 FNYEAQ. This CDR3 contains 19 residues. The CDR3 nucleotides are TGTGCCAGCAGCTTCGCTTTTCCCCCCCGGGGCGGATACTACAATGAGCAGTTCTTC. Its protein is CASSFAFPPRGGYYNEQFF.

This clonotype was seen repeatedly, ten times or more. V and J are TRBV4-1 and TRBJ2-5; TRBD1 aligns across 11 bases. Germline V gene sequence: CDR1 MGHRA, CDR2 YSYEKL. V was pared by 2 bases and J by 5 bases, with 10 bases of the junction left unmatched. The length of the CDR3 is 17 residues. CDR3 sequence reads: CASSQLGQGAPGETQYF. The CDR3 DNA reads TGCGCCAGCAGCCAACTAGGACAGGGGGCGCCCGGGGAGACCCAGTACTTC.

J is TRBJ2-1 and V is TRBV20-1, with D possibly being TRBD2 (6 bases). Trimming took off 0 bases at V and 2 bases at J, with 14 bases between the two ends. Germline V CDR1 and CDR2: DFQATT, SNEGSKA (reference sequence). The CDR3 totals 16 residues. The CDR3: CSARDRRERPYNEQFF. CDR3 sequence (DNA): TGCAGTGCTAGAGATAGGAGGGAGAGGCCCTACAATGAGCAGTTCTTC.

There are many counts of this clonotype. This chain joins TRBV29-1 and TRBJ1-1; D gene uncertain. V was shortened by 1 base and J by 5 bases, with 8 bases between the two germline ends. The CDR3 contains 12 residues. In germline, CDR1 is SQVTM, CDR2 ANQGSEA. CDR3 coding DNA: TGCAGCGTTGAAGGGGGTCGGACTGAAGCTTTCTTT. It specifies CSVEGGRTEAFF.